This entry lists 17 T cell receptor beta chains sequenced from one sample in a study of T-cell memory formation after mild COVID-19. MiXCR was run by TCRdb on the 5' RACE reads, yielding one entry per CDR3 protein. The sample lists about 320,000 distinct CDR3 sequences, approximately 14% occurring once. What was sequenced was PBMCs or a T cell subset sorted from them (not recorded which). The source is a man younger than 35 who had mild COVID-19 (a few samples of this study predate the infection). Cell type and time point are not known.

The genes are TRBV5-5 and TRBJ1-2; D might be TRBD1 (5 bases). This CDR3 is built from 15 residues. V shed 0 bases and J shed 0 bases, with 9 bases lying between them. Germline CDR1 and CDR2: SGHKS and YYEKEE (reference sequence). The CDR3 loop reads CASSLGARANYGYTF. Here the CDR3 DNA reads TGTGCCAGCAGCTTGGGTGCCAGGGCTAACTATGGCTACACCTTC.

This clonotype appeared a single time. As DNA, the CDR3 is TGTGCCAGCAGTAATAGCGGGGGGGCCGGCACCGGGGAGCTGTTTTTT. Its protein is CASSNSGGAGTGELFF. This chain uses TRBV2 with TRBJ2-2, with 11 nucleotides matching TRBD2. Unmatched junction bases numbered 6, after V lost 5 bases and J lost 4 bases. The CDR3 extends over 16 amino acids. Germline loops: CDR1 SNHLY, CDR2 FYNNEI.

This clonotype has at least ten counts. The chain employs TRBV6-2 or TRBV6-3 and TRBJ1-2; a weak D match, TRBD1 (5 bases). CDR3 length: 14 amino acids. Trimming took 5 bases from V and 8 from J, leaving 18 bases between them. CDR1 MNHEY and CDR2 SVGEGT come from the germline V gene. In DNA, the CDR3 is TGTGCCAGCAGTCCGACGACAGAAGTGACGGGCTACACCTTC. This sequence encodes CASSPTTEVTGYTF.

This clonotype showed up many times. The chain couples TRBV4-1 to TRBJ2-3; the D gene is possibly TRBD2 (5 bases). Germline assignment: CDR1 MGHRA and CDR2 YSYEKL. V was clipped by 0 bases and J by 1 base, with 14 bases between them. This CDR3 is 17 amino acids long. The CDR3 reads CASSQDFVAGGTDTQYF. The CDR3 region has the DNA TGCGCCAGCAGCCAAGATTTCGTTGCCGGGGGCACAGATACGCAGTATTTT.

This chain joins TRBV24-1 and TRBJ2-3; tentative D call: TRBD2 (6 bases). The CDR3 runs to 13 residues. From germline, CDR1 is KGHDR and CDR2 SFDVKD. The germline V and J ends were trimmed by 4 bases and 8 bases, with 12 bases remaining between them. CDR3 sequence (DNA): TGTGCCACCAGTGAGGAGGGAAGCGGTACGCAGTATTTT. It yields the protein CATSEEGSGTQYF.

A few counts support this clonotype. The genes are TRBV18 and TRBJ2-3; 16 bases map to TRBD2. Trimming took 1 base from V and 4 from J; bases not matched to a gene: 2. The CDR3 runs 17 residues. Per the germline V gene, CDR1 is KGHSH and CDR2 is LQKENI. The CDR3 here is CASSPQGLAGGPDTQYF. CDR3 bases: TGTGCCAGCTCACCACAGGGACTAGCGGGGGGGCCAGATACGCAGTATTTT.

The CDR3 reads CASSPYSGEYTQYF. CDR3 bases: TGTGCCAGCAGCCCCTATTCGGGGGAATATACGCAGTATTTT. This chain links TRBV27 with TRBJ2-3, with D possibly TRBD2 on 6 matching bases. The germline V gene has CDR1 MNHEY and CDR2 SMNVEV (reference sequence). CDR3 length equals 14 residues. V was pared by 6 bases and J by 7 bases, with 17 bases between.

In this sample, this clonotype turned up a few times. This CDR3 is CATSDPQGGSYGYTF. CDR3 DNA sequence: TGTGCCACCAGTGATCCACAGGGTGGGAGCTATGGCTACACCTTC. J is TRBJ1-2 and V is TRBV24-1; maybe TRBD1 (6 bases). This CDR3 spans 15 amino acids. Germline CDR1 and CDR2: KGHDR and SFDVKD. The V end lost 3 bases, the J end lost 4 bases, and 14 bases lay between the germline ends.

This clonotype showed up just a few times. J is TRBJ2-2 and V is TRBV12-5; D ambiguous. V lost 5 bases to trimming and J lost 5 bases, with 6 bases between them. The CDR3 consists of 12 residues. Germline V gene sequence: CDR1 LGHNT, CDR2 FRNRAP. The CDR3 sequence: CASGPRTGELFF. Written as DNA, the CDR3 is TGTGCTAGTGGTCCTAGGACCGGGGAGCTGTTTTTT.

This clonotype turned up a few times. The CDR3 DNA sequence: TGTGCCAGCCGGAGTGGACAGGGGGTGACCGGGGAGCTGTTTTTT. Its translation: CASRSGQGVTGELFF. This chain uses TRBV12-3 or TRBV12-4 with TRBJ2-2; 10 bases are shared with TRBD1. CDR3 length equals 15 residues. The trim removed 8 bases at V and 5 bases at J, leaving 8 bases unmatched.

This clonotype has a count of ten or more. This chain links TRBV6-5 with TRBJ2-3; D might be TRBD2 (6 bases). Deletions cut 5 bases from V and 5 bases from J, with 14 bases between. The CDR3 sequence is 14 residues long. Germline CDR1 is MNHEY and CDR2 is SVGAGI. CDR3 residues: CASSRTGGLDTQYF. DNA for the CDR3: TGTGCCAGCAGTAGAACCGGGGGTTTAGATACGCAGTATTTT.

This clonotype was detected many times. V usage is TRBV5-1 and J usage is TRBJ1-6, with D possibly matching TRBD1 (5 bases). This CDR3 contains 15 residues. Germline CDR1 SGHRS, CDR2 YFSETQ. V gave up 5 bases and J gave up 7 bases, with 16 bases separating them. DNA for the CDR3: TGCGCCAGCAGAGGGGCCTTATTTCAGAATTCACCCCTCCACTTT. It specifies CASRGALFQNSPLHF.

This clonotype has more than one count but fewer than ten. The genes are TRBV11-2 and TRBJ1-1; possible D gene TRBD1, 6 bases. The CDR3 is 15 residues long. V was cut by 1 base and J by 7 bases, with 16 bases left in between. CDR1 and CDR2 from the germline V gene are SGHAT and FQNNGV. The DNA of the CDR3 is TGTGCCAGCAGCTTAGTAACGGTCGGAGGGGGTGAAGCTTTCTTT. This gives the protein CASSLVTVGGGEAFF.

The chain employs TRBV4-3 and TRBJ2-7, with TRBD2 identical over 8 bases. Trimming at V came to 1 base and at J to 3 bases, leaving 5 bases not matched to a gene. In germline, CDR1 is LGHNA, CDR2 YSLEER. CDR3 length: 15 residues. The CDR3 DNA reads TGCGCCAGCAGCCAAGTTCGACTAGCGCTCTACGAGCAGTACTTC. It translates to CASSQVRLALYEQYF.

The rearrangement links TRBV4-1 to TRBJ2-5, with D perhaps TRBD2 (6 bases). The V gene's germline CDR1 is MGHRA and CDR2 YSYEKL. V lost 3 bases and J lost 7, with 21 bases in between. This CDR3 contains 16 residues. The CDR3 region is CASSQETRGGFWTQYF. CDR3 DNA sequence: TGCGCCAGCAGCCAGGAGACTAGGGGAGGATTTTGGACCCAGTACTTC.

The chain recombines TRBV7-6 with TRBJ2-1, with D possibly TRBD2 on 6 matching bases. The germline V gene has CDR1 SGHVS and CDR2 FNYEAQ. This CDR3 comprises 16 residues. V shed 7 bases and J shed 0 bases, with 16 bases lying between them. The CDR3 DNA reads as TGTGCCAGCAAACCCACGGGAGCGAGCTCCTACAATGAGCAGTTCTTC. It translates to CASKPTGASSYNEQFF.

The V call is TRBV20-1, the J call TRBJ2-7, with 9 bases identical to TRBD1. CDR3 length equals 15 residues. V trimming: 4 bases; J trimming: 4 bases; junction bases outside the gene matches: 11. Germline V gene sequence: CDR1 DFQATT, CDR2 SNEGSKA (reference sequence). The CDR3 is CSAKGPWDRVYEQYF. The CDR3 region has the DNA TGCAGTGCTAAAGGTCCGTGGGACAGGGTTTACGAGCAGTACTTC.